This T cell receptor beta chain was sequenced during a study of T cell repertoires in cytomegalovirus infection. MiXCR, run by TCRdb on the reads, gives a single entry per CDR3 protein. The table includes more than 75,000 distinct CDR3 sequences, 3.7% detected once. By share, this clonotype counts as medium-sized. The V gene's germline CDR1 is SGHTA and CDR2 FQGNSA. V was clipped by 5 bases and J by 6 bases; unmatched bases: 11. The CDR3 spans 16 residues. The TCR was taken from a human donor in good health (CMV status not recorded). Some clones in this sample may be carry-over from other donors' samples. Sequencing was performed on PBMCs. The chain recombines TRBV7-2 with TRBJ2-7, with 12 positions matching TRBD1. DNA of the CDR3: TGTGCCAGCAGCCACCCGACCGGGACAGGGGGCGGCGAGCAGTACTTC. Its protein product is CASSHPTGTGGGEQYF.